A single sample is the source of the 30 T cell receptor beta chains below, sequenced in a study of patients and donors after allogeneic stem cell transplantation (dated by TCRdb to about 2020). The method was RT-PCR. Sequencing relied on a NextSeq 550. TCRdb trimmed the raw reads at Q25, called clones with MiXCR and kept productive beta chains. Identical CDR3 protein sequences are pooled into one entry, listed with their most common genes and DNA. This sample is represented by 150,000 to 200,000 distinct CDR3 sequences; approximately 30% of them were singletons. The ten largest account for 3.2% of the sample. The sequenced material came from blood, either unsorted or a sorted T cell fraction (not recorded which). All receptors derive from a human donor who was either an allogeneic HSCT recipient or a stem cell or donor lymphocyte infusion donor (not recorded which). It is not recorded whose cells these are; they may come from a transplant donor.

The chain is built from TRBV5-1 and TRBJ1-2; maybe TRBD1 (5 bases). Deletions cut 0 bases from V and 2 bases from J, with 8 bases between. Germline CDR1 is SGHRS and CDR2 is YFSETQ. The CDR3 has 14 residues. The CDR3: CASSLDRYNYGYTF. In nucleotides, the CDR3 is TGCGCCAGCAGCTTGGACAGGTACAACTATGGCTACACCTTC.

This clonotype was seen a handful of times. The rearrangement links TRBV7-3 to TRBJ2-2; tentatively, D is TRBD2 (5 bases). The CDR3 totals 14 residues. The germline gives CDR1 SGHTA, CDR2 FQGTGA. Trimming removed 0 bases from V and 6 bases from J, with 8 bases in between. In DNA, the CDR3 is TGTGCCAGCAGCTTAACAAGGGAGTCCGGGGAGCTGTTTTTT. Amino acids: CASSLTRESGELFF.

The chain joins TRBV29-1 to TRBJ2-2, with D possibly being TRBD1 or TRBD2 (5 bases each). V gave up 5 bases and J gave up 5 bases, with 18 bases separating them. This CDR3 contains 15 residues. Germline V gives CDR1 SQVTM, CDR2 ANQGSEA. The CDR3 loop reads CSVFWGSKTTGELFF. CDR3 bases: TGCAGCGTTTTTTGGGGGAGCAAAACGACCGGGGAGCTGTTTTTT.

This clonotype was seen a few times. This sequence joins TRBV6-5 and TRBJ1-1, with no clear D. V lost 2 bases to trimming and J lost 1 base, with 5 bases between them. Germline V gene sequence: CDR1 MNHEY, CDR2 SVGAGI. The CDR3 length is 13 residues. The CDR3 region is CASSYLRNTEAFF. CDR3 nucleotide sequence: TGTGCCAGCAGTTACCTAAGGAACACTGAAGCTTTCTTT.

This clonotype was observed a handful of times. The CDR3 DNA reads as TGTGCCAGCAGCGTTCTGGCCTCCTCTGGAAACACCATATATTTT. Translation gives CASSVLASSGNTIYF. The V call is TRBV9, the J call TRBJ1-3; D is unresolved. Trimming took off 2 bases at V and 0 bases at J, with 9 bases between the two ends. This CDR3 contains 15 residues. In germline, CDR1 is SGDLS, CDR2 YYNGEE.

The chain combines TRBV30 with TRBJ1-2, with 8 bases that match TRBD1. The ends lost 0 bases at V and 5 bases at J; junction bases unmatched: 8. The germline V gene encodes CDR1 GTSNPN and CDR2 SVGIG (reference sequence). This CDR3 has 15 amino acids. CDR3 sequence reads: CAWSVQVTGEYGYTF. The CDR3 DNA follows: TGTGCCTGGAGTGTACAGGTGACAGGGGAATATGGCTACACCTTC.

This clonotype was counted a few times. This chain uses TRBV9 with TRBJ2-7; TRBD1 agrees at 9 bases. The CDR3 length is 16 residues. Trimming took 0 bases from V and 0 from J; bases not matched to a gene: 4. CDR1 is SGDLS and CDR2 is YYNGEE in the germline V gene. The CDR3 is CASSVDRGQGSYEQYF. CDR3 nucleotide sequence: TGTGCCAGCAGCGTAGATCGGGGACAGGGCTCCTACGAGCAGTACTTC.

This clonotype was observed a few times. The CDR3 DNA sequence: TGTGCCAGCAGCCAAGATGGGGGGAGGACGGATGGCTACACCTTC. Its protein product is CASSQDGGRTDGYTF. This chain joins TRBV4-2 and TRBJ1-2; a weak D match, TRBD1 (5 bases). The CDR3 spans 15 residues. Germline CDR1 LGHNA, CDR2 YNFKEQ. Trimming pared 0 bases from V and 6 bases from J, leaving 14 bases between.

J is TRBJ2-1 and V is TRBV7-9, with 7 bases fitting TRBD2. J lost 8 bases, V lost 5 bases, and 12 bases had no gene match. CDR1 and CDR2 from the germline V gene are SEHNR and FQNEAQ (reference sequence). The CDR3 length is 15 residues. This CDR3 reads CASSPGEAGDHEQFF. DNA of the CDR3: TGTGCCAGCAGCCCCGGGGAGGCGGGAGATCATGAGCAGTTCTTC.

In this sample, this clonotype turned up a few times. The CDR3 here is CASSSKLDSTYNEQFF. The CDR3 DNA sequence: TGTGCCAGCAGCTCAAAACTCGATTCTACCTACAATGAGCAGTTCTTC. The chain is built from TRBV7-8 and TRBJ2-1; D unclear. This CDR3 has 16 residues. V lost 4 bases, J lost 2 bases, and 15 bases lay in between. CDR1 is SGHVS, CDR2 FQNEAQ, per germline.

This chain joins TRBV20-1 and TRBJ1-2, with no clear D. Deletions cut 4 bases from V and 7 bases from J, with 13 bases between. Germline CDR1 reads DFQATT; CDR2 reads SNEGSKA (reference sequence). This CDR3 spans 12 amino acids. CDR3 protein: CSANVPGIGYTF. The DNA for the CDR3 is TGCAGTGCTAACGTCCCGGGGATTGGCTACACCTTC.

This sequence joins TRBV27 and TRBJ2-2, with 7 bases identical to TRBD1. Germline loops: CDR1 MNHEY, CDR2 SMNVEV (reference sequence). Germline trimming cut 4 bases from V and 1 base from J; bases unmatched to any gene: 3. The CDR3 length is 15 residues. The CDR3 spells CASSSRTGNTGELFF. CDR3 DNA: TGTGCCAGCAGTTCAAGGACAGGGAACACCGGGGAGCTGTTTTTT.

This clonotype was recorded many times. This chain joins TRBV6-1 and TRBJ1-4; the D is unclear. Germline CDR1 reads MNHNS; CDR2 reads SASEGT. The CDR3 has 15 amino acids. The V end lost 8 bases, the J end lost 8 bases, and 21 bases lay between the germline ends. For the CDR3, the DNA is TGTGCCAGCCTACCCCGCCGTCTCAGAAGCGAAAAACTGTTTTTT. Its translation: CASLPRRLRSEKLFF.

This clonotype has just a few counts. This sequence joins TRBV10-3 and TRBJ2-5, with 9 bases matching TRBD1. The germline gives CDR1 ENHRY, CDR2 SYGVKD. The CDR3 sequence is 17 residues long. The junction had 9 bases not matched to a gene; V was cut back by 2 bases and J by 2 bases. The CDR3 reads CAISEGDRDREQETQYF. The DNA for the CDR3 is TGTGCCATCAGTGAGGGGGACCGGGACAGGGAACAAGAGACCCAGTACTTC.

Ten or more counts support this clonotype. This chain joins TRBV28 and TRBJ1-5; D is unclear. Germline CDR1 MDHEN, CDR2 SYDVKM. Trimming shortened V by 5 bases and J by 6 bases, and 11 bases separated the two germline ends. This CDR3 contains 13 residues. The CDR3 sequence: CASSPTDFQPQHF. In nucleotides, the CDR3 is TGTGCCAGCAGTCCCACCGATTTTCAGCCCCAGCATTTT.

The chain employs TRBV12-3 or TRBV12-4 and TRBJ2-1; D is uncertain. V lost 1 base to trimming and J lost 6 bases, with 10 bases between them. The CDR3 has 14 residues. The CDR3: CASSLGAESNEQFF. In nucleotides, the CDR3 is TGTGCCAGCAGTTTAGGGGCGGAAAGCAATGAGCAGTTCTTC.

This clonotype was observed a few times. The chain joins TRBV29-1 to TRBJ2-4; D gene unclear. The CDR3 has 14 amino acids. Germline assignment: CDR1 SQVTM and CDR2 ANQGSEA. V was trimmed by 2 bases and J by 5 bases, leaving 13 bases between them. The CDR3 coding sequence is TGCAGCGTTGAATTAGGGCACCTTGAAAACATTCAGTACTTC. Translated: CSVELGHLENIQYF.

The chain joins TRBV7-9 to TRBJ2-7, with TRBD2 matching over 10 bases. Trimming cost V 5 bases and J 3 bases; bases outside gene matches: 13. Germline values: CDR1 SEHNR, CDR2 FQNEAQ (reference sequence). The CDR3 runs 17 residues. The CDR3 loop is CASSAKPLAGGFYEQYF. CDR3 nucleotide sequence: TGTGCCAGCAGCGCTAAACCCTTAGCGGGAGGCTTCTACGAGCAGTACTTC.

This clonotype was seen a few times. The chain combines TRBV2 with TRBJ1-5; D perhaps matches TRBD1 (5 bases). CDR1 is SNHLY, CDR2 FYNNEI, per germline. The CDR3 is made up of 15 amino acids. The V end lost 6 bases, the J end lost 4 bases, and 16 bases lay between the germline ends. The CDR3 coding sequence is TGTGCCAGCAGCGAGGGGACTTCATTAAATCAGCCCCAGCATTTT. This encodes CASSEGTSLNQPQHF.

This clonotype turned up a few times. J is TRBJ1-5 and V is TRBV20-1; D is unclear. Germline lookup yields CDR1 DFQATT and CDR2 SNEGSKA (reference sequence). The V end lost 5 bases, the J end lost 0 bases, and 11 bases lay between the germline ends. CDR3 length: 14 amino acids. In DNA, the CDR3 is TGCAGTGCTGGCGGTGGAGCTAGCAATCAGCCCCAGCATTTT. It translates to CSAGGGASNQPQHF.

This chain joins TRBV10-2 and TRBJ2-2; no firm D call. In germline, CDR1 is WSHSY, CDR2 SAAADI. V shed 4 bases and J shed 7 bases, with 7 bases lying between them. The CDR3 sequence is 12 residues long. CDR3 loop: CASSAPVGELFF. The DNA of the CDR3 is TGCGCCAGCAGTGCCCCGGTCGGGGAGCTGTTTTTT.

The genes are TRBV20-1 and TRBJ2-3, with 9 bases aligning to TRBD2. The CDR3 runs 16 residues. The ends lost 5 bases at V and 2 bases at J; junction bases unmatched: 11. Germline lookup yields CDR1 DFQATT and CDR2 SNEGSKA (reference sequence). The chain's CDR3 is CSAFPLTSGLTDTQYF. CDR3 nucleotides: TGCAGTGCTTTTCCCCTGACTAGCGGACTCACAGATACGCAGTATTTT.

CDR3 coding DNA: TGTGCCAGCAGCCAACTAGTAAGAGATACGCAGTATTTT. Translated: CASSQLVRDTQYF. The chain links TRBV3-1 to TRBJ2-3, with unresolved D. V lost 2 bases, J lost 5 bases, and 8 bases lay in between. The CDR3 totals 13 residues. Germline lookup yields CDR1 LGHDT and CDR2 YNNKEL (reference sequence).

The rearrangement links TRBV20-1 to TRBJ2-1; D may be TRBD2 (5 bases). Per germline, CDR1 DFQATT and CDR2 SNEGSKA (reference sequence). Trimming cost V 1 base and J 1 base, with 11 bases left between them. The CDR3 consists of 15 residues. In nucleotides, the CDR3 is TGCAGTGCTAGAGGGACGGGATTTTCCTACAATGAGCAGTTCTTC. This codes for CSARGTGFSYNEQFF.

Only a few counts were recorded for this clonotype. The chain recombines TRBV5-1 with TRBJ1-1; TRBD1 matches 9 bases. This CDR3 region has 17 residues. CDR1 and CDR2 from the germline V gene are SGHRS and YFSETQ. The V and J ends lost 2 bases and 3 bases, in that order; junction bases with no gene match: 11. The CDR3 DNA reads TGCGCCAGCAGCTTTACAGATTCCCGGGACAGGGACACTGAAGCTTTCTTT. Protein: CASSFTDSRDRDTEAFF.

This clonotype was seen only once. V and J are TRBV9 and TRBJ2-1; weak D call: TRBD2 (6 bases). This CDR3 contains 15 residues. Germline V gene data show CDR1 as SGDLS and CDR2 as YYNGEE. V was shortened by 2 bases and J by 1 base, with 10 bases between the two germline ends. CDR3 coding DNA: TGTGCCAGCAGCGTCTTAGCGGTTTCCTACAATGAGCAGTTCTTC. Its translation: CASSVLAVSYNEQFF. The complete variable domain, with remaining parts taken from reference TRBV9 and TRBJ2-1, reads DSGVTQTPKHLITATGQRVTLRCSPRSGDLSVYWYQQSLDQGLQFLIQYYNGEERAKGNILERFSAQQFPDLHSELNLSSLELGDSALYFCASSVLAVSYNEQFFGPGTRLTVL.

Only a few counts were recorded for this clonotype. The CDR3 DNA is TGCAGTGCTAGAGATCCTAGGCAGGGGGCGGGCTACGAGCAGTACTTC. Its protein product is CSARDPRQGAGYEQYF. V usage is TRBV20-1 and J usage is TRBJ2-7, with 8 nucleotides matching TRBD1. CDR3 length: 16 residues. The germline CDR1 and CDR2 sequences are DFQATT and SNEGSKA (reference sequence). V dropped 0 bases and J dropped 3; count of bases not matched to a gene: 10.

The chain couples TRBV20-1 to TRBJ1-1, with 8 positions matching TRBD1. CDR1 and CDR2 (germline): DFQATT, SNEGSKA (reference sequence). Trimming took 3 bases from V and 8 from J; bases not matched to a gene: 8. This CDR3 spans 13 amino acids. The CDR3 region is CSASLFGTGEAFF. The DNA of the CDR3 is TGCAGTGCTAGTCTTTTCGGGACAGGAGAAGCTTTCTTT.

This chain uses TRBV2 with TRBJ2-7; weak D call: TRBD2 (6 bases). From germline, CDR1 is SNHLY and CDR2 FYNNEI. There are 13 residues in the CDR3. V was shortened by 11 bases and J by 4 bases, with 18 bases between the two germline ends. The CDR3 here is CAGTGTHPYEQYF. The DNA of the CDR3 is TGTGCCGGTACCGGGACTCACCCATACGAGCAGTACTTC.

The CDR3 DNA sequence: TGCGCCAGCAGCCCCAGACTAGCGGGAGTGTACGAGCAGTACTTC. Translated: CASSPRLAGVYEQYF. This sequence joins TRBV4-3 and TRBJ2-7, with 12 bases fitting TRBD2. Per the germline V gene, CDR1 is LGHNA and CDR2 is YSLEER. J lost 4 bases, V lost 4 bases, and 5 bases had no gene match. The CDR3 contains 15 residues.